The source of this T cell receptor beta chain is a study of T cells in Graves' hyperthyroidism and ophthalmopathy. Points from the study as a whole: Ophthalmopathy and stable hyperthyroidism were told apart by a 13 V-J model.

The CDR3 totals 14 residues. The germline V gene has CDR1 SEHNR and CDR2 FQNEAQ (reference sequence). Trimming at V came to 3 bases and at J to 1 base, leaving 2 bases not matched to a gene. A note on this clonotype: What it binds is not known.

Regions amplified from RNA transcripts were the TCR beta CDR3 regions. First-round RT-PCR targeting the TCR CDR3 was performed with the HTBI primer set. TCRdb re-called the multiplex PCR reads with MiXCR, one entry per CDR3 protein. The data hold hundreds of thousands of distinct CDR3 sequences, with around 45% observed a single time. This rearrangement joins TRBV7-9 to TRBJ2-7, with TRBD2 identical over 8 bases. This clonotype originated in a woman aged 18 to 35 with Graves' hyperthyroidism. The sample comprised peripheral blood or thyroid tissue (not recorded which). CDR3 sequence: CASSFGGRSYEQYF. CDR3 coding DNA: TGTGCCAGCAGCTTCGGCGGGAGGTCCTACGAGCAGTACTTC.